This TCR beta chain was observed in a study of T cell repertoires in cytomegalovirus infection. CDR3 length: 15 amino acids. The ends lost 5 bases at V and 4 bases at J; junction bases unmatched: 8. CDR1 is SGHTA, CDR2 FQGNSA, per germline. This clonotype was found many times. The antigen is not known. TCRdb reprocessed the reads via MiXCR and lists one record per CDR3 protein. The data hold roughly 800,000 distinct CDR3 sequences, with 25% to 35% observed a single time. This rearrangement joins TRBV7-2 to TRBJ2-1, with 7 bases matching TRBD1. The material was cultured CD8+ T cells from PBMCs, obtained from culture after CMV antigen stimulation. The origin of this receptor is a human donor in good health (CMV status not recorded). Some clones in this sample may be carry-over from other donors' samples. This CDR3 reads CASSIDRVLYNEQFF. DNA of the CDR3: TGTGCCAGCAGCATTGACAGGGTGCTATACAATGAGCAGTTCTTC.